The sequence of this T cell receptor (beta chain) was determined in a study of blood T cell repertoires in COVID-19. Turning to the study itself: Collection of acute and convalescent COVID-19 samples took place in the United States, Italy and Spain. PBMCs, B-cell-depleted T cells, or T cells were the source of the cDNA or gDNA that made up the material.

Germline CDR1 and CDR2: SGHRS and YFSETQ. This CDR3 comprises 15 residues. Between the trimmed V and J ends, which lost 3 bases and 3 bases, there was a span of 16 bases. The authors' processing: It was from reference gene primer amplification that nucleated cell counts were estimated. Repertoires were generated with immunoSEQ multiplex PCR, while TCRdb's copy carries only in-frame clones and drops some. V and J calls and clone size are those listed in that table; D and trimming were worked out from the DNA. The repertoire holds tens of thousands of clones, with around 87% as singletons. The receptor was isolated from a human donor in a cohort sampled during active COVID-19. The rearrangement joins TRBV5-1 to TRBJ2-7; D is perhaps TRBD1 (6 bases). Specimen: peripheral blood. The CDR3 spells CASSSGGTGIYEQYF. The CDR3 coding sequence is TGCGCCAGCAGCTCAGGTGGTACAGGGATCTACGAGCAGTACTTC.